This T cell receptor beta chain is drawn from a study of blood T cell repertoires in COVID-19. The length of the CDR3 is 15 residues. Germline CDR1 and CDR2: DFQATT and SNEGSKA (reference sequence). J gave up 4 bases and V 3 bases, and 8 bases lay outside the gene matches. This clone was counted a single time. Only in-frame clones appear in the TCRdb table, and some are missing; sequencing was by immunoSEQ multiplex PCR. The repertoire holds 140,000 to 150,000 clones, about 89% seen once, with about 2.9% in the top ten. This receptor was taken from a man aged 60-69 years with active or convalescent COVID-19. V gene TRBV20-1 combines with J gene TRBJ2-3; 9 positions agree with TRBD2. Sequenced: peripheral blood. The CDR3 bases are TGCAGTGCTAGTTTGCGGGAGGGCATCGCAGATACGCAGTATTTT. It codes for CSASLREGIADTQYF.